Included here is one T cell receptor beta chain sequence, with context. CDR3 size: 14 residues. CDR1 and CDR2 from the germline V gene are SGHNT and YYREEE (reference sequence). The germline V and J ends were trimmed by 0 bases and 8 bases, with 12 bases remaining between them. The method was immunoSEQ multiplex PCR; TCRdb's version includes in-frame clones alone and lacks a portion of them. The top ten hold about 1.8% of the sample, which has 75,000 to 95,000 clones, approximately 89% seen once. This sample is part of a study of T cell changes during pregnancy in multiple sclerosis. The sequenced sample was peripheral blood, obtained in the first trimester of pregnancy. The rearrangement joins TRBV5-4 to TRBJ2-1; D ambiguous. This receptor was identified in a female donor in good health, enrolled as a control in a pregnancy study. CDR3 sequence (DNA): TGTGCCAGCAGCTTGGCAAGAGGTTTTGATGAGCAGTTCTTC. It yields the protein CASSLARGFDEQFF.